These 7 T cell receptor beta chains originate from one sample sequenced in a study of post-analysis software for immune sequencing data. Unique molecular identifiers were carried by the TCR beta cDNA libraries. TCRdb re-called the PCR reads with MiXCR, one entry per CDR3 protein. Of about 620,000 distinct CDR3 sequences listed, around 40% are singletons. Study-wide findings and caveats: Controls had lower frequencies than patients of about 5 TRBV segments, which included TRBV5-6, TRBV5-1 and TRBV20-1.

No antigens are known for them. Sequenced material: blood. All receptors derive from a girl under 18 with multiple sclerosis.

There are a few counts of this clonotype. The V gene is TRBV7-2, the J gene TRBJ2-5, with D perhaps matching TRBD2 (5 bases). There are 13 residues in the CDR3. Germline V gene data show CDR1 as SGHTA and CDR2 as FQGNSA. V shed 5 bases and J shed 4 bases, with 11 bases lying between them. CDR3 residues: CASSRGVSETQYF. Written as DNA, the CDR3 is TGTGCCAGCAGCCGGGGAGTCTCAGAGACCCAGTACTTC.

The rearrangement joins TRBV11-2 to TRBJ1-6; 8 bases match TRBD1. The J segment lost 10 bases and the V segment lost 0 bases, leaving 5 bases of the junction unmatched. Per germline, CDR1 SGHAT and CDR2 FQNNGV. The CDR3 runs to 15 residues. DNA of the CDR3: TGTGCCAGCAGCTTAGAAGGACAGGGACGATCACCCCTCCACTTT. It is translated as CASSLEGQGRSPLHF.

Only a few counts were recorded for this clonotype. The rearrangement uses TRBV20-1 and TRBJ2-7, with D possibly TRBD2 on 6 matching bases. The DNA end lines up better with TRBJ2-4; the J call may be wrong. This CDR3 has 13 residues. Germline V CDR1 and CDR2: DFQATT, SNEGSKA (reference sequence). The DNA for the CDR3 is TGCAGTGCTAGAATCGGAGGGGCGAACATTCAGTACTTC. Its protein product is CSARIGGANIQYF.

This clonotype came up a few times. The CDR3 region is CASSSGRKVGNEQFF. CDR3 nucleotides: TGTGCCAGCAGTTCCGGACGCAAGGTGGGCAATGAGCAGTTCTTC. J is TRBJ2-1 and V is TRBV27; no firm D call. Between the trimmed V and J ends, which lost 4 bases and 6 bases, there was a span of 16 bases. The CDR3 consists of 15 residues. Germline loops: CDR1 MNHEY, CDR2 SMNVEV (reference sequence).

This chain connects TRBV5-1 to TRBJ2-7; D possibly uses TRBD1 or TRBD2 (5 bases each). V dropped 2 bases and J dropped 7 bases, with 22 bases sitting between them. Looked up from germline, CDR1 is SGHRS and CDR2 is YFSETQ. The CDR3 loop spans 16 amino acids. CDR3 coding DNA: TGCGCCAGCAGCTTCTCCCGTTGGGACCTCACGGGGGAGCAGTACTTC. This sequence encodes CASSFSRWDLTGEQYF.

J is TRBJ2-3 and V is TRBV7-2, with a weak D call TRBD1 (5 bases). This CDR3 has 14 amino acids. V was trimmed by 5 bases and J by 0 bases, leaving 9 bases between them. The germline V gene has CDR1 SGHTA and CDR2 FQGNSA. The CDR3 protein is CASSAQESTDTQYF. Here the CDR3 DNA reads TGTGCCAGCAGCGCACAGGAGAGCACAGATACGCAGTATTTT.

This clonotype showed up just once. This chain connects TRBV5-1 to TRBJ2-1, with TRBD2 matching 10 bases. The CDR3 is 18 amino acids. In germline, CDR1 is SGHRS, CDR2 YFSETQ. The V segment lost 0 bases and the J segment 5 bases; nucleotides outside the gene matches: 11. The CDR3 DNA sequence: TGCGCCAGCAGCTTGGATTTTAGCGGGAGGTCGGGGAACAATGAGCAGTTCTTC. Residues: CASSLDFSGRSGNNEQFF.